The rows below give T cell receptor beta chains drawn from one sample of a study of blood T cell repertoires in COVID-19. Only in-frame clones appear in the TCRdb table, and some are missing; sequencing was by immunoSEQ multiplex PCR. The sample records some 270,000 clones, roughly 88% being singletons. Sequencing was performed on PBMCs or T cells enriched from blood (not recorded which). These receptors all stem from a woman aged 25 to 45 who had recovered from COVID-19. The CDR3 runs from the conserved cysteine through the conserved F or W. D genes are given only for firm matches. Size tells how often a clone was seen (once, few, many) or the class of an expanded clone, and some rows leave it out.

abundance	d_gene	v_gene	j_gene	CDR3nt	CDR3aa
NA	NA	TRBV28	TRBJ2-3	TGTGCCAGCAGTTTAGTTCGGCGCGGTACGCAGTATTTT	CASSLVRRGTQYF
few	TRBD2	TRBV3-1/TRBV3-2	TRBJ2-3	TGTGCCAGCAGCCAACTAGCGGGCAAAGTAATCACAGATACGCAGTATTTT	CASSQLAGKVITDTQYF
NA	NA	TRBV6-5	TRBJ2-7	TGTGCCAGCAGTCGGACAGCTACTTCCTACGAGCAGTACTTC	CASSRTATSYEQYF
NA	NA	TRBV7-8	TRBJ1-4	TGTGCCAGCAGCCGCATACAGGGCGGCGATGAAAAACTGTTTTTT	CASSRIQGGDEKLFF
NA	NA	TRBV6-5	TRBJ1-2	TGTGCCAGCTCCACTCAAGGGGGGGCGGATGGCTACACCTTC	CASSTQGGADGYTF
NA	NA	TRBV18	TRBJ2-7	TGTGCCAGCTCACCACCGTTCCCCCAATACGAGCAGTACTTC	CASSPPFPQYEQYF
NA	TRBD1	TRBV19	TRBJ2-4	TGTGCCAGTAGTCCCGGGACAGGGGTCTTTGAGGTCTTATCGCCCGAAAACATTCAGTACTTC	CASSPGTGVFEVLSPENIQYF
NA	TRBD2	TRBV4-1	TRBJ2-3	TGCGCCAGCGGGGCAGGACTAGGCTCGGATACGCAGTATTTT	CASGAGLGSDTQYF
NA	NA	TRBV30	TRBJ1-1	TGTGCCTGGAGTGTGGGCAGCTCTGGCACTGAAGCTTTCTTT	CAWSVGSSGTEAFF
NA	TRBD1	TRBV5-4	TRBJ1-2	TGTGCCAGCAGCCAGGGACAGGGAGAATATGGCTACACCTTC	CASSQGQGEYGYTF
NA	NA	TRBV7-9	TRBJ1-1	TGTGCCAGCAGCCCCCTAGCGGCGGACACTGAAGCTTTCTTT	CASSPLAADTEAFF
NA	NA	TRBV9	TRBJ1-1	TGTGCCAGCATGAGGGGGTCGAACACTGAAGCTTTCTTT	CASMRGSNTEAFF
NA	NA	TRBV5-6	TRBJ1-4	TGTGCCAGCAGGGGCAGGGTCCAGAATAATGAAAAACTGTTTTTT	CASRGRVQNNEKLFF
once	TRBD1	TRBV6-1	TRBJ1-2	TGTGCCAGCAGTGAGCTAACCGGGACAGGGTATGGCTACACCTTC	CASSELTGTGYGYTF
NA	NA	TRBV28	TRBJ2-3	TGTGCCAGCAGACCCTATGGGACTGCTGGGTTTGATACGCAGTATTTT	CASRPYGTAGFDTQYF
NA	TRBD1	TRBV5-6	TRBJ2-7	TGTGCCAGCAGCTGGGGACAGGGGGCCTACGAGCAGTACTTC	CASSWGQGAYEQYF
NA	TRBD1	TRBV2	TRBJ2-1	TGTGCCACATACCGGGACAGAGCATACAATGAGCAGTTCTTC	CATYRDRAYNEQFF
NA	NA	TRBV5-1	TRBJ1-1	TGCGCCAGCAGCCTGGGACACACAACGGAGAACACTGAAGCTTTCTTT	CASSLGHTTENTEAFF
NA	TRBD1	TRBV19	TRBJ2-7	TGTGCCAGTAGTAGTTTCCTGGGACAGGGCATCTACGAGCAGTACTTC	CASSSFLGQGIYEQYF
NA	NA	TRBV5-1	TRBJ1-2	TGCGCCAGCAGCAAGGAGGGAACCCAGGGAGGCTACACCTTC	CASSKEGTQGGYTF
NA	TRBD1	TRBV2	TRBJ1-1	TGTGCCAGCAGTCCCGGGACAGGGGGTCTCGGGCCTAACACTGAAGCTTTCTTT	CASSPGTGGLGPNTEAFF
NA	TRBD2	TRBV29-1	TRBJ2-7	TGCAGCGTTGGCTGGGACGGGAGGGCCGAGCAGTACTTC	CSVGWDGRAEQYF
NA	NA	TRBV7-2	TRBJ1-2	TGTGCCAGCAGCTCGCAGGGGATGAGGCATGGCTACACCTTC	CASSSQGMRHGYTF
NA	NA	TRBV2	TRBJ2-3	TGTGCCAGCAGTTGGGACTCATACGCAGATACGCAGTATTTT	CASSWDSYADTQYF
few	NA	TRBV5-1	TRBJ1-2	TGCGCCAGCAGCGATGGGACAATCTCGGGCGGCTACACCTTC	CASSDGTISGGYTF
NA	TRBD1	TRBV7-9	TRBJ1-2	TGTGCCAGCAGCTTCGGCAGGGGGGATGGCTACACCTTC	CASSFGRGDGYTF
NA	TRBD2	TRBV18	TRBJ2-1	TGTGCCAGCTCACCTAGCGGGCGGGAGGGAAATGAGCAGTTCTTC	CASSPSGREGNEQFF
NA	NA	TRBV18	TRBJ2-7	TGTGCCAGCTCATCAAAAACAGGGTCGGTGGCGTACGAGCAGTACTTC	CASSSKTGSVAYEQYF
NA	NA	TRBV10-3	TRBJ2-7	TGTGCCACCGAGCAGGGCTACGAGCAGTACTTC	CATEQGYEQYF
NA	TRBD1	TRBV5-4	TRBJ2-4	TGTGCCTACCGGGACAGGGCCAAAAACATTCAGTACTTC	CAYRDRAKNIQYF
NA	TRBD2	TRBV15	TRBJ2-7	TGTGCCACCAGCAGAGTAGCGGGAGTCTACGAGCAGTACTTC	CATSRVAGVYEQYF
NA	NA	TRBV3-1/TRBV3-2	TRBJ2-7	TGTGCCAGCAGCCAATTCAGGAAGATAGAAGAGCAGTACTTC	CASSQFRKIEEQYF
NA	NA	TRBV5-1	TRBJ2-2	TGCGCCAGCAGCTGGGCCGGGATCGAGAACACCGGGGAGCTGTTTTTT	CASSWAGIENTGELFF
NA	TRBD1	TRBV11-3	TRBJ1-1	TGTGCCAGCAGCTTAGGAGGGGGCCGTACTGAAGCTTTCTTT	CASSLGGGRTEAFF
NA	NA	TRBV19	TRBJ1-1	TGTGCCAGTAGCCACGGCCCAGCGGCTGAAGCTTTCTTT	CASSHGPAAEAFF
once	TRBD1	TRBV29-1	TRBJ1-2	TGCAGCGCCGGACAGGGATCGTTCTATGGCTACACCTTC	CSAGQGSFYGYTF
NA	TRBD2	TRBV11-2	TRBJ2-5	TGTGCCAGCAGCTTAGGGTGGACTAGCGGGAGTTGGTGGGAAGAGACCCAGTACTTC	CASSLGWTSGSWWEETQYF
NA	NA	TRBV10-3	TRBJ1-1	TGTGCCACCCGGACAAACACTGAAGCTTTCTTT	CATRTNTEAFF
NA	NA	TRBV7-9	TRBJ1-1	TGTGCCAGCAGCTTTGTACATATCGAAGCTTTCTTT	CASSFVHIEAFF
NA	TRBD1	TRBV29-1	TRBJ1-3	TGCAGCGTTTATTCAGGGGGCCACGGAAACACCATATATTTT	CSVYSGGHGNTIYF
NA	NA	TRBV5-6	TRBJ1-2	TGTGCCAGCAGCTTGGTATCAGGGGACGGCTACACCTTC	CASSLVSGDGYTF
NA	TRBD1	TRBV30	TRBJ1-1	TGTGCCTGGAGGGGGACAGCTGAAGCTTTCTTT	CAWRGTAEAFF
NA	TRBD1	TRBV27	TRBJ1-1	TGTGCCACCCAACAGGGGGCGAACACTGAAGCTTTCTTT	CATQQGANTEAFF
NA	NA	TRBV20-1	TRBJ1-5	TGCAGTGCTAGTGAGAGTTTCAATCAGCCCCAGCATTTT	CSASESFNQPQHF
NA	TRBD1	TRBV7-9	TRBJ2-5	TGTGCCAGCAGCGACCCAATCCCCAGGGGGCGGTCTGAAGAGACCCAGTACTTC	CASSDPIPRGRSEETQYF
NA	NA	TRBV5-1	TRBJ2-3	TGCGCCAGCAGCTTTTTATCTACAGATACGCAGTATTTT	CASSFLSTDTQYF
once	NA	TRBV19	TRBJ1-1	TGTGCCAGTAGCCCCACAGGCAACACTGAAGCTTTCTTT	CASSPTGNTEAFF
NA	TRBD1	TRBV19	TRBJ1-1	TGTGCCGCCCGGGACAGGGTTGCGGACACTGAAGCTTTCTTT	CAARDRVADTEAFF
NA	TRBD1	TRBV7-6	TRBJ1-1	TGTGCCAGCAGCTTAGGGACAGGGGACACTGAAGCTTTCTTT	CASSLGTGDTEAFF
NA	TRBD1	TRBV9	TRBJ1-4	TGTGCCAGCAGAAAAGGGGGCGCAGATGAAAAACTGTTTTTT	CASRKGGADEKLFF
NA	NA	TRBV15	TRBJ1-3	TGTGCCACCAGCCCAATCAATACAGGGTTCGGGATCAACACCATATATTTT	CATSPINTGFGINTIYF
NA	NA	TRBV7-2	TRBJ2-7	TGTGCCAGCCGCCCCGACAGAGTCTTTACCGGGCAGTACTTC	CASRPDRVFTGQYF
once	NA	TRBV28	TRBJ1-1	TGTGCCAGCCTGAATGGAGGGATACACACTGAAGCTTTCTTT	CASLNGGIHTEAFF
NA	TRBD1	TRBV27	TRBJ2-7	TGTGCCAGCAGTTTAAAATATACTGGGACAGACTACGAGCAGTACTTC	CASSLKYTGTDYEQYF
NA	NA	TRBV7-9	TRBJ1-1	TGTGCCAGCAGCCCGGACAGACTTCTTCCAGCTTTCTTT	CASSPDRLLPAFF
NA	NA	TRBV30	TRBJ2-7	TGTGCCTGGAAGACAGTAGGCGAGCAGTACTTC	CAWKTVGEQYF
few	NA	TRBV7-3	TRBJ2-6	TGTGCCAGCAGCTTATCAGCAGGGGCTGGGGCCAACGTCCTGACTTTC	CASSLSAGAGANVLTF
NA	TRBD2	TRBV24-1	TRBJ2-4	TGTGCCACCAGTGAGCCCGGGGGACTAGAAAACATTCAGTACTTC	CATSEPGGLENIQYF